This TCR beta chain was recovered during a study of beta chain features in type 1 diabetes. Study as a whole: The study examined about 100 million sorted cells across all samples. Findings of the study overall: PCR could preferentially amplify shorter templates, alike in patients and controls.

Expressed TCRB transcripts got sequenced, as all isolated RNA was reverse transcribed. The data were produced by immunoSEQ multiplex PCR, yet TCRdb's version contains in-frame clones alone and is incomplete. Among about 400,000 clones listed, roughly 12% were seen once. This clone occurred a few times. Its specificity is not known. CD45RO/CCR7/CD25/CD127/CD95/CD27 staining was used to isolate CD4+ naive, central memory, regulatory and stem cell-like memory cells by sorting. Post-sort purity exceeded 98% for all sorted populations. This CDR3 region has 15 residues. Germline CDR1 reads MDHEN; CDR2 reads SYDVKM. Deletions cut 5 bases from V and 6 bases from J, with 16 bases between.

The source of this sequence is a young man in good health. The chain has TRBV28 and TRBJ2-2, with D maybe TRBD2 (6 bases). Source material: naive CD4+ T cells from blood. CDR3 loop: CASSPGLLRSGELFF. The DNA for the CDR3 is TGTGCCAGCAGTCCGGGACTCCTGCGATCCGGGGAGCTGTTTTTT.